This T cell receptor (beta chain) was recorded in a study of cytomegalovirus exposure and HLA in healthy donors. Study information: Approximately 180 million T cells yielded 117 million unique TCR beta sequences, as an earlier analysis found. Within the Caucasian-associated ancestry cluster were roughly 81% of the approximately 390 genotyped donors. Overall study results and limits: TCR beta chains associated with HLA were, in a later analysis, more clonally expanded than equally common others. One variant, a missense change in DCLRE1C, was linked in a later analysis to TCR beta V- and J-gene trimming.

The PCR employed 60 Vbeta primers together with 13 Jbeta primers. TCRdb keeps only in-frame clones here, not all; method: immunoSEQ multiplex PCR. This sample carries about 180,000 clones, around 70% of them seen once, and the ten largest clones take 2.9%. Trimming took 2 bases from V and 0 from J; bases not matched to a gene: 9. Germline assignment: CDR1 GTSNPN and CDR2 SVGIG (reference sequence). This CDR3 is 16 amino acids long. A few counts support this clone. Its antigen is still unknown. J is TRBJ1-1 and V is TRBV30, with TRBD1 matching 7 bases. Material for sequencing was PBMCs. This TCR was sampled from a male donor in good health and CMV-seronegative. CDR3 DNA sequence: TGTGCCTGGAGTAGACAGGGTATCTCAGTGAACACTGAAGCTTTCTTT. Translation: CAWSRQGISVNTEAFF.